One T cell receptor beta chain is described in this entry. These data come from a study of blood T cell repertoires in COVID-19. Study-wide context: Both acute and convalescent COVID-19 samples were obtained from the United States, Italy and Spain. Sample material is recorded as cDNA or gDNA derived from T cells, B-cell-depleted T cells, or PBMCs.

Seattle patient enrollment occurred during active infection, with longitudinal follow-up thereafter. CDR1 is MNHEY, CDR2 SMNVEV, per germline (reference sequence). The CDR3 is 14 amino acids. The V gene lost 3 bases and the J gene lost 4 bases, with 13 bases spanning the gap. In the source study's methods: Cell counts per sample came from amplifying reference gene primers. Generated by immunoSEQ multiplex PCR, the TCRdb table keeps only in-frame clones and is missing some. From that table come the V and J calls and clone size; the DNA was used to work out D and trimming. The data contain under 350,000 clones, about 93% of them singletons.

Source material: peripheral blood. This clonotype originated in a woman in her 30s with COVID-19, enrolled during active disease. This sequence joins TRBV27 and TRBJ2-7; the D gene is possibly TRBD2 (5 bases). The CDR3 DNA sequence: TGTGCCAGCAGTTTCGCTAGCATCGGGTACGAGCAGTACTTC. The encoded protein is CASSFASIGYEQYF.